This record concerns one T cell receptor beta chain sequence. This sample is part of a study of blood T cell repertoires in COVID-19. At the level of the study: PBMCs, B-cell-depleted T cells, or T cells were the source of the cDNA or gDNA that made up the material.

In the original workflow: Amplification with reference gene primers provided the estimates of nucleated cell counts. Sequenced by immunoSEQ multiplex PCR; TCRdb stores in-frame clones only, minus some. The V and J calls and the clone size are those of that table, but D and trimming were determined from the DNA. This sample has approximately 300,000 clones, with more than 70% found just once. J gave up 1 base and V 4 bases, and 1 base lay outside the gene matches. Per germline, CDR1 GTSNPN and CDR2 SVGIG (reference sequence). CDR3 length: 13 amino acids. The clonotype comes from a woman between 45 and 65 years old with acute or convalescent COVID-19. The chain is built from TRBV30 and TRBJ2-5; 9 bases match TRBD2. Material for sequencing was peripheral blood. The CDR3 region has the DNA TGTGCCTGGACTAGCGGGGCCCAAGAGACCCAGTACTTC. It codes for CAWTSGAQETQYF. The whole variable domain, filled in from reference TRBV30 and TRBJ2-5, reads SQTIHQWPATLVQPVGSPLSLECTVEGTSNPNLYWYRQAAGRGLQLLFYSVGIGQISSEVPQNLSASRPQDRQFILSSKKLLLSDSGFYLCAWTSGAQETQYFGPGTRLLVL.